Reported below is one TCR beta chain. It has no known antigen specificity. Base-call qualities are not available, and no considerably larger clone is one nucleotide away. This sample is part of a study of blood T cell repertoires in COVID-19 (dated by TCRdb to 2020 to 2022). Study-level background: Samples covering the acute and convalescent phases of COVID-19 were provided by collaborators in the United States, Italy and Spain. The material from the prospective study consisted of cDNA or gDNA derived from T cells, B-cell-depleted T cells, or PBMCs. Deeply sampled blood TCRbeta repertoires from subjects exposed to, actively infected with, or recovered from COVID-19 were included in the dataset. The repertoires were released in a freely available public database meant as a resource for research on the immune response to SARS-CoV-2. Samples were obtained from the ongoing ImmuneRACE study (first 160 participants) and from some 1,200 subjects provided by 6 global collaborators. The sample metadata nearly always contained a de-identified subject ID, COVID-19 status, age in years and sex. Where available, HLA class I and class II types were taken from metadata supplied by the sample provider and were not determined by assay-based typing. Overall study results and their limits: How much clinical and demographic metadata was included differed by source and by participant, and the metadata was provided uncurated.

The collaborating institutions used their own protocols to collect whole blood in K2EDTA tubes. Collaborator samples were shipped for TCRbeta analysis as frozen whole blood, isolated PBMCs, or DNA extracted from either sample type. TCRbeta CDR3 regions were amplified from genomic DNA using the immunoSEQ Assay, a bias-controlled multiplex PCR. From the authors' description of their analysis: The number of nucleated cells in each sample was estimated from the amplification of reference gene primers within the assay. To quantify the absolute abundance of each unique TCRbeta CDR3 rearrangement, sequence reads were collapsed and filtered. For each sample, productive Simpson clonality was calculated by taking the square root of Simpson's diversity index across productive rearrangements. TCRdb holds this immuneACCESS table with in-frame rearrangements only. Some clones are missing; in checked studies, unresolved V genes explain under half, and the rest has no known cause. The D gene and trimming were derived from the DNA, and the V and J assignments and clone size from that table. The sample profile shows about 47,000 clones; roughly nine tenths of them were found once. Jointly, the top ten make up 6.4% of the sample.

Reading the germline V gene gives CDR1 SNHLY and CDR2 FYNNEI. Deletion took 4 bases off V and 5 bases off J, with a span of 20 bases between the germline ends. The CDR3 goes from the cysteine to the phenylalanine over 16 residues. Here the CDR3 DNA is all that survives: 48 bases in frame from base 1. The clonotype originates from a man aged 70-80 years with active COVID-19. The V and J segments used are TRBV2 and TRBJ1-1; the D gene identity is not certain. The sample consisted of peripheral blood. CDR3 protein: CASSGSFGSRETEAFF. The DNA reads as follows: TGTGCCAGCAGTGGCTCTTTCGGATCCCGGGAAACTGAAGCTTTCTTT. Here the CDR3 is joined to the reference TRBV2 and TRBJ1-1 genes, and the full variable domain is: EPEVTQTPSHQVTQMGQEVILRCVPISNHLYFYWYRQILGQKVEFLVSFYNNEISEKSEIFDDQFSVERPDGSNFTLKIRSTKLEDSAMYFCASSGSFGSRETEAFFGQGTRLTVV.